This is a list of T cell receptor beta chains from one sample in a study of blood T cell repertoires in COVID-19. Profiling relied on immunoSEQ multiplex PCR, and the TCRdb table lists in-frame clones only, not all of them. The sample contains more than 65,000 clones, around four fifths of which appear only once. Source material: peripheral blood. The receptors originated from a man in his fifties or sixties with active COVID-19. The CDR3 runs from the conserved cysteine through the conserved F or W. The order of the fields is D gene, V gene, J gene, CDR3 protein. D genes are given only for firm matches.

>TRBD1|TRBV7-2|TRBJ1-3
CASSFRQTGLGGNTIYF
>TRBD1|TRBV18|TRBJ2-1
CASSPDRGYEQFF
>.|TRBV7-2|TRBJ2-5
CASSSPTSGTQYF
>.|TRBV3-1/TRBV3-2|TRBJ1-6
CASSQVQAFRSPLHF
>.|TRBV19|TRBJ2-5
CASSNRVQETQYF
>.|TRBV7-8|TRBJ2-7
CASSLLGARIYEQYF
>TRBD1|TRBV18|TRBJ1-5
CASSPSGGDQPQHF
>TRBD1|TRBV27|TRBJ2-7
CASRRDSSYEQYF
>.|TRBV6-2/TRBV6-3|TRBJ1-5
CASSSSGAGNQPQHF
>TRBD1|TRBV15|TRBJ1-2
CATSDDRAYGYTF
>.|TRBV6-6|TRBJ2-5
CASSSSLRGPYDF
>.|TRBV4-1|TRBJ2-3
CASSQDNREDTQYF
>.|TRBV19|TRBJ1-5
CASSFGTQDNSNQPQHF
>TRBD1|TRBV6-6|TRBJ1-1
CASSYLSTGGTEAFF
>.|TRBV2|TRBJ2-3
CASSEAAGTSTDTQYF
>TRBD1|TRBV11-2|TRBJ2-7
CASSFSGTGLSPPYEQYF
>TRBD2|TRBV6-4|TRBJ2-1
CASSLDRGDEQFF
>TRBD2|TRBV5-1|TRBJ2-1
CASSLSGGSSYNEQFF
>TRBD1|TRBV7-6|TRBJ2-1
CASSLGTGSSYNEQFF
>.|TRBV15|TRBJ2-1
CATSRDPGLLGNEQFF
>.|TRBV6-5|TRBJ1-5
CASSYDGRRGQPQHF
>.|TRBV27|TRBJ1-4
CASSSSTNEKLFF
>.|TRBV9|TRBJ1-5
CASSSDMHSNQPQHF
>.|TRBV24-1|TRBJ2-1
CATSDGGISEQFF
>.|TRBV6-2/TRBV6-3|TRBJ2-3
CASSPPWGDGDTQYF
>.|TRBV9|TRBJ1-1
CASNREMNTEAFF